Listed below are T cell receptor beta chains from one sample, sequenced in a study of cytomegalovirus exposure and HLA in healthy donors. Clones were sequenced by immunoSEQ multiplex PCR, and TCRdb holds only the in-frame ones, with some missing. This table has 150,000 to 200,000 clones, 70% to 80% appearing once. Sequencing was performed on PBMCs. The receptors come from a woman aged 45-60 years in good health and CMV-seronegative. Each CDR3 is given with its conserved first and last residue. Fields, in order: CDR3 DNA, CDR3 protein, V gene, clone size, D gene, J gene. A D gene is named only where the DNA matches it firmly. Some rows mark clone size as missing; the rest say once, few, many or name a class of expanded clone.

TGTGCCAGCTTGACTAAGGACAGGGCGAACACTGAAGCTTTCTTT | CASLTKDRANTEAFF | TRBV6-5 | once | TRBD1 | TRBJ1-1
TGTGCCAGCAGCCTAAGGGGGAGTCCGCAGTATTTT | CASSLRGSPQYF | TRBV28 | NA | NA | TRBJ2-3
TGTGCTAGCAGCTTGGCAGGGGGCGAATCGAAGCAGTACTTC | CASSLAGGESKQYF | TRBV7-7 | once | TRBD1 | TRBJ2-7
TGTGCCAGCAGCTCAATCCAGTCCTACGAGCAGTACTTC | CASSSIQSYEQYF | TRBV6-1 | NA | NA | TRBJ2-7
TGTGCCAGTAGTATATCGGACAGCACGAACACTGAAGCTTTCTTT | CASSISDSTNTEAFF | TRBV19 | NA | NA | TRBJ1-1
TGTGCCAGCAGCTTCGGGAGCTCCTACGAGCAGTACTTC | CASSFGSSYEQYF | TRBV7-2 | NA | NA | TRBJ2-7
TGCGCCAGCAGCTTCCTGACAGGGGGTAATGAGCAGTTCTTC | CASSFLTGGNEQFF | TRBV5-1 | few | TRBD1 | TRBJ2-1
TGTGCCAGCAGCTTCAGGGACAAGAACACCGGGGAGCTGTTTTTT | CASSFRDKNTGELFF | TRBV7-9 | NA | NA | TRBJ2-2
TGTGCCAGCAGCTTAGGTTCTGGCAATTCACCCCTCCACTTT | CASSLGSGNSPLHF | TRBV7-3 | NA | NA | TRBJ1-6
TGCGCCAGCAGAGTCGCTAGCGGAGCTTACGAGCAGTACTTC | CASRVASGAYEQYF | TRBV5-1 | NA | TRBD2 | TRBJ2-7
TGTGCCAGCAGTGAAGGGGGGGGCTCCTACAATGAGCAGTTCTTC | CASSEGGGSYNEQFF | TRBV6-1 | NA | TRBD2 | TRBJ2-1
TGTGCCAGCAGCCCTTCCCCAGGGGCGGGAGCTTTCTTT | CASSPSPGAGAFF | TRBV7-3 | NA | NA | TRBJ1-1
TGTGCCAGCAGCTTAGTCGCGGGACAGGGGAGGTCACCCCTCCACTTT | CASSLVAGQGRSPLHF | TRBV7-2 | NA | TRBD1 | TRBJ1-6
TGCGCCAGCAGCACTCATAACCGGGACAGGGTACGCGAGCAGTACTTC | CASSTHNRDRVREQYF | TRBV5-1 | NA | TRBD1 | TRBJ2-7
TGTGCCAGCAGCTTAGATGCGGGGGGAACCCTAAATTCACCCCTCCACTTT | CASSLDAGGTLNSPLHF | TRBV11-2 | once | NA | TRBJ1-6
TGTGCCAGCAGCTCCACGAGGCAAGAGACCCAGTACTTC | CASSSTRQETQYF | TRBV6-5 | NA | NA | TRBJ2-5
TGTGCCAGCAGCCAAGAACCCGGGACACCCTCGTGGGGCGAAAAACTGTTTTTT | CASSQEPGTPSWGEKLFF | TRBV4-2 | NA | NA | TRBJ1-4
TGTGCCAGCAGCCGGACTAGCGGTCTGTACGAGCAGTACTTC | CASSRTSGLYEQYF | TRBV6-5 | few | TRBD2 | TRBJ2-7
TGTGCCAGTAAAGATACAGGGCCGTACGAGCAGTACTTC | CASKDTGPYEQYF | TRBV19 | NA | NA | TRBJ2-7
TGTGCCAGCAGCTTAGATGAGAGGCGCACAGATACGCAGTATTTT | CASSLDERRTDTQYF | TRBV7-9 | NA | NA | TRBJ2-3
TGCGCCAGCAGCAAAGAAGCCTCAGGTGCCCACTACGAGCAGTACTTC | CASSKEASGAHYEQYF | TRBV4-1 | NA | NA | TRBJ2-7
TGTGCCAGTGGAGCCTCAGGGGGCCTCTACAATGAGCAGTTCTTC | CASGASGGLYNEQFF | TRBV19 | NA | TRBD1 | TRBJ2-1
TGTGCCAGTAGTATAAACAGGGCAAGCGGGGAGCTGTTTTTT | CASSINRASGELFF | TRBV19 | NA | NA | TRBJ2-2
TGCGCCAGCAGCCAGCGGGGGGGGGACTATGGCTACACCTTC | CASSQRGGDYGYTF | TRBV4-3 | NA | NA | TRBJ1-2
TGCAGTGCTAGACCTCTTGACGAGCAGTACTTC | CSARPLDEQYF | TRBV20-1 | NA | NA | TRBJ2-7
TGTGCCAGCAGTCCTGGTCAGGGGGTCATCAACTACGAGCAGTACTTC | CASSPGQGVINYEQYF | TRBV6-6 | NA | TRBD1 | TRBJ2-7
TGTGCCAGCAGTTTGAGGCAGGGGATAGCGCGGGGGGGGGCAGATACGCAGTATTTT | CASSLRQGIARGGADTQYF | TRBV27 | NA | TRBD2 | TRBJ2-3
TGTGCCAGCAGTCTTACTACCTTCACCTACGAGCAGTACTTC | CASSLTTFTYEQYF | TRBV27 | NA | NA | TRBJ2-7
TGTGCCAGCCTGGCGGACAGGGGATTTTCTCGTGGAGCTTTCTTT | CASLADRGFSRGAFF | TRBV19 | once | TRBD1 | TRBJ1-1
TGTGCCAGCAGTGAGGGACAGGGGAATTCTAACTATGGCTACACCTTC | CASSEGQGNSNYGYTF | TRBV6-1 | once | TRBD1 | TRBJ1-2
TGTGCCAGCAGCTTACAGGGGGCTGGCGGGGAGCTGTTTTTT | CASSLQGAGGELFF | TRBV7-3 | NA | TRBD1 | TRBJ2-2
TGTGCCAGCAGTTACCCAGGGGCCAGGGGGCCACCCATGAACACTGAAGCTTTCTTT | CASSYPGARGPPMNTEAFF | TRBV2 | NA | TRBD1 | TRBJ1-1
TGTGCCAGCAGCTTAGGGACTAGCGGTTTATGGGACAATGAGCAGTTCTTC | CASSLGTSGLWDNEQFF | TRBV7-9 | once | TRBD2 | TRBJ2-1
TGTGCCATCGGCTCGGATAAGATCAACAGCTACGAGCAGTACTTC | CAIGSDKINSYEQYF | TRBV10-3 | few | NA | TRBJ2-7
TGTGCCAGCAGACCCGGACTAGCGCACAACACCGGGGAGCTGTTTTTT | CASRPGLAHNTGELFF | TRBV28 | NA | TRBD2 | TRBJ2-2
TGTGCCACCAGCAGAGGGACTAGCGGCCGTTTAGAGCAGTTCTTC | CATSRGTSGRLEQFF | TRBV15 | few | TRBD2 | TRBJ2-1
TGTGCCAGCAAGCCTGGGGCAGTGACTGCCTACGAGCAGTACTTC | CASKPGAVTAYEQYF | TRBV6-6 | NA | NA | TRBJ2-7
TGTGCCAGCAGGTTGACAGGGGAGAATTCACCCCTCCACTTT | CASRLTGENSPLHF | TRBV6-1 | NA | TRBD1 | TRBJ1-6
TGTGCCAGCAGGGGGGGATACCGCACCGGGGAGCTGTTTTTT | CASRGGYRTGELFF | TRBV6-1 | NA | NA | TRBJ2-2
TGTGCCAGCAGCCAAGTAGGGAGAAACACTGAAGCTTTCTTT | CASSQVGRNTEAFF | TRBV14 | NA | NA | TRBJ1-1
TGTGCCAGCAGTTACTTAGGGACAGGGGGCTGGACTGAAGCTTTCTTT | CASSYLGTGGWTEAFF | TRBV6-6 | NA | TRBD1 | TRBJ1-1
TGTGCCAGCAGCCTTTCTCCGTGGCTAGCGGGAATCACAGATACGCAGTATTTT | CASSLSPWLAGITDTQYF | TRBV5-5 | NA | TRBD2 | TRBJ2-3
TGTGCCAGCAGCTTCTCTAGCAATCAGCCCCAGCATTTT | CASSFSSNQPQHF | TRBV7-2 | NA | NA | TRBJ1-5
TGTGCCAGCACCCCTTGGGCAGGGGCAGAGACCCAGTACTTC | CASTPWAGAETQYF | TRBV7-2 | few | NA | TRBJ2-5
TGTGCCAGCTCACCAAACAGGGATACGCAGTATTTT | CASSPNRDTQYF | TRBV18 | NA | NA | TRBJ2-3
TGTGCCAGCAGCTTAGAGGTCCGGGGCACTGAAGCTTTCTTT | CASSLEVRGTEAFF | TRBV7-8 | NA | NA | TRBJ1-1
TGTGCCAGCAGGACAGGGATTTACGAGCAGTACTTC | CASRTGIYEQYF | TRBV6-1 | NA | TRBD1 | TRBJ2-7
TGTGCCAGCAGTGCCGGGACAGGGGGCAAATATTTC | CASSAGTGGKYF | TRBV7-2 | once | TRBD1 | TRBJ2-7
TGTGCCAGCAGCGCATACCCTCGGGAGACAGGGGAAGGCTACACCTTC | CASSAYPRETGEGYTF | TRBV9 | NA | TRBD1 | TRBJ1-2
TGTGCCAGCAGGCCAGGACTGTGGAACACTGAAGCTTTCTTT | CASRPGLWNTEAFF | TRBV2 | NA | NA | TRBJ1-1
TGTGCCAGTCGGACAGACACGAACACCGGGGAGCTGTTTTTT | CASRTDTNTGELFF | TRBV25-1 | NA | NA | TRBJ2-2
TGCGCCAGCAGCCAACGACAGGGACAGGATGGCTACACCTTC | CASSQRQGQDGYTF | TRBV4-3 | NA | TRBD1 | TRBJ1-2
TGCGCCACCCGCCGGGACTACTACGAGCAGTACTTC | CATRRDYYEQYF | TRBV10-1 | few | TRBD2 | TRBJ2-7
TGTGCCAGTAGCTCCGATATTCTCAGGGGTTCAGGTACGCAGTATTTT | CASSSDILRGSGTQYF | TRBV19 | once | NA | TRBJ2-3
TGTGCCAGCAGCGTAGAGGAGGGTGGGCGGGGAGCTAGCACAGATACGCAGTATTTT | CASSVEEGGRGASTDTQYF | TRBV9 | NA | NA | TRBJ2-3